Listed below are T cell receptor beta chains from one sample, sequenced in a study of blood T cell repertoires in COVID-19. The assay was immunoSEQ multiplex PCR, and TCRdb's table has in-frame clones only and misses some. The data hold 9,500 to 12,000 clones, with around nine tenths observed a single time. Sample: peripheral blood. These receptors were obtained from a human donor in a cohort sampled during active COVID-19. The CDR3 runs from the conserved cysteine through the conserved F or W. D genes are given only for firm matches.

v_call: TRBV19
d_call: NA
cdr3_aa: CASSLGDVPSNEQFF

v_call: TRBV3-1/TRBV3-2
d_call: TRBD1
cdr3_aa: CASSDSVTGSYGYTF

v_call: TRBV5-1
d_call: TRBD2
cdr3_aa: CASRLLAGVIYEQYF

v_call: TRBV9
d_call: NA
cdr3_aa: CASSVELAGNTIYF

v_call: TRBV19
d_call: NA
cdr3_aa: CASSSSGQIQETQYF

v_call: TRBV19
d_call: NA
cdr3_aa: CASRTQDEAFF

v_call: TRBV24-1
d_call: NA
cdr3_aa: CATSDYSGNEQFF

v_call: TRBV4-3
d_call: TRBD1
cdr3_aa: CASSQWDRREPPLHF

v_call: TRBV7-6
d_call: TRBD1
cdr3_aa: CASSTYRGRPGELFF

v_call: TRBV10-3
d_call: NA
cdr3_aa: CAISDMGQREETQYF

v_call: TRBV6-1
d_call: NA
cdr3_aa: CASSEKEHSTSTDTQYF

v_call: TRBV5-4
d_call: TRBD1
cdr3_aa: CASSWDSSMNTEAFF

v_call: TRBV6-1
d_call: TRBD1
cdr3_aa: CASSEVQTGGKGYTF

v_call: TRBV6-5
d_call: NA
cdr3_aa: CASSIDFQPQHF

v_call: TRBV6-2/TRBV6-3
d_call: NA
cdr3_aa: CASSYGHSSYNEQFF